The text below deals with one T cell receptor (beta chain). Its cognate antigen is unknown. CDR1 MNHEY and CDR2 SMNVEV come from the germline V gene (reference sequence). V was trimmed by 6 bases and J by 3 bases, leaving 24 bases between them. This CDR3 contains 17 residues. Profiling relied on immunoSEQ multiplex PCR, and the TCRdb table lists in-frame clones only, not all of them. Among roughly 130,000 clones, about 90% were seen once, and the ten largest hold roughly 3%. These data are taken from a study of cytomegalovirus exposure and HLA in healthy donors. General study points: In the approximately 120 validation repertoires, a later analysis found that first-cohort TCR clusters tended to co-occur.

This clonotype was obtained from a man aged 18 to 29 in good health and CMV-seronegative. The sequenced sample consisted of PBMCs. The rearrangement uses TRBV27 and TRBJ2-7; possible D gene TRBD2, 6 bases. The CDR3, as DNA: TGTGCCAGCAGCCCCGTGGGTAGCCCTCCGGGACTCTACGAGCAGTACTTC. This codes for CASSPVGSPPGLYEQYF.